These T cell receptor beta chains were read from a single sample in a study of T cells expressing NK-cell markers. TCRdb re-called the 5' RACE reads and catalogs CDR3 proteins one per entry, DNA excluded. This table holds roughly 160,000 distinct CDR3 sequences. Input material: blood T cells: a sorted CD56 or NKG2C T cell subset, CD4+ or CD8+ T cells, or bulk PBMC T cells (not recorded which). The receptors come from a man aged 18 to 69 in good health. CDR3s include the opening cysteine and the closing phenylalanine or tryptophan.

V gene	J gene	CDR3 protein
TRBV4-2	TRBJ1-2	CASSQGPGQGAGYGYTF
TRBV12-3/TRBV12-4	TRBJ2-5	CASSLPSAPTGETQYF
TRBV27	TRBJ2-7	CASSLYGGGENYEQYF
TRBV11-2	TRBJ1-2	CASSPRNRPDGYTF
TRBV5-6	TRBJ1-2	CASSNQSPTPYGYTF
TRBV28	TRBJ2-3	CASSLSSGDTQYF
TRBV5-6	TRBJ2-7	CASSLSDALSYEQYF
TRBV7-9	TRBJ1-5	CASSQTDSFQSAQHF
TRBV9	TRBJ2-1	CASSVSGAVNNEQFF
TRBV4-2	TRBJ1-5	CASSQDLRGWNNQPQHF
TRBV28	TRBJ2-7	CASSATDRGSYEQYF
TRBV6-1	TRBJ2-7	CASTGTGLHEQYF
TRBV7-9	TRBJ2-5	CASSLLNPKEETQYF
TRBV10-3	TRBJ2-7	CAISESGIELTYEQYF
TRBV12-3/TRBV12-4	TRBJ1-1	CASSLSVGLTEAFF
TRBV27	TRBJ2-2	CASSPRSGGPYTGELFF
TRBV28	TRBJ2-3	CASSHSGGATDTQYF
TRBV12-3/TRBV12-4	TRBJ1-1	CASSPHLREAFF
TRBV6-5	TRBJ2-1	CASSYSPGVEQFF
TRBV3-1	TRBJ2-1	CASSQDFPGGNYNEQFF
TRBV27	TRBJ2-1	CASSPEGNNEQFF
TRBV20-1	TRBJ2-7	CSARDGSYEQYF
TRBV7-9	TRBJ1-2	CASSSRDQQGYTF
TRBV3-1	TRBJ2-7	CASSLSGTSVEQYF
TRBV28	TRBJ2-7	CASSSPGRNSYEQYF
TRBV12-3/TRBV12-4	TRBJ2-5	CASSLTAQPSGETQYF
TRBV20-1	TRBJ1-6	CSAAVGVVDSPLHF
TRBV24-1	TRBJ2-3	CATSDLLQGDTQYF
TRBV13	TRBJ1-6	CASSLGDRGAPLHF
TRBV7-9	TRBJ2-7	CASSLGEGFPYEQYF
TRBV10-2	TRBJ2-3	CASSESTWGAGPDTQYF
TRBV28	TRBJ2-7	CASSSRTSGIYEQYF
TRBV29-1	TRBJ1-1	CSVHGQMNTEAFF
TRBV9	TRBJ2-7	CASSPLGELSYEQYF
TRBV5-5	TRBJ2-7	CASSLEWSRAPEQYF
TRBV28	TRBJ2-5	CASSLRGGGETQYF
TRBV5-6	TRBJ2-2	CASSFPNSDTGELFF
TRBV5-4	TRBJ2-3	CASSARDGYTDTQYF
TRBV2	TRBJ1-2	CASSEAYYRGLYGYTF
TRBV25-1	TRBJ2-3	CASGRGDTQYF
TRBV12-3/TRBV12-4	TRBJ2-1	CASSSPPSAYNEQFF
TRBV5-8	TRBJ2-5	CASRPGLAEQETQYF
TRBV11-3	TRBJ1-1	CASSLDGQGDQFVFAEAFF
TRBV7-3	TRBJ2-3	CASSGSGGAEDTQYF
TRBV10-3	TRBJ2-5	CAISEWAGGEQETQYF
TRBV7-9	TRBJ2-7	CASSTPNEQYF
TRBV27	TRBJ1-1	CASKDPFENTEAFF
TRBV6-5	TRBJ1-4	CASSFIQGVGEKLFF
TRBV11-2	TRBJ2-3	CASSLEWTSTDTQYF
TRBV5-6	TRBJ2-3	CASSSGSRADTQYF
TRBV15	TRBJ2-1	CATSGRDRGEQFF
TRBV6-2/TRBV6-3	TRBJ2-7	CASSTPGLAPHEQYF
TRBV7-6	TRBJ1-2	CASSFRSGGNYGYTF
TRBV15	TRBJ1-2	CATRGTGPGYTF
TRBV28	TRBJ2-7	CASSFVPGTGRSSEQYF